Detailed here is one T cell receptor (beta chain). Its cognate antigen is unknown. This entry is derived from a study of Tregs in tolerant kidney transplant recipients. Trimming took 11 bases from V and 2 from J, leaving 13 bases between them. The CDR3 covers 12 residues. CDR1 and CDR2 from the germline V gene are MNHEY and SMNVEV (reference sequence). Study-level findings and limits: Biological reproducibility was not directly addressed in this study. Tregs expanded with activated donor B cells seemed most donor-specific.

Only in-frame clones appear in the TCRdb table, and some are missing; sequencing was by immunoSEQ multiplex PCR. There are tens of thousands of clones in the sample; around nine tenths occur only once, and 4.5% to 5% lies in the top ten. The chain has TRBV27 and TRBJ2-7, with D tentatively TRBD2 (5 bases). This receptor was taken from a human donor in good health. Sequenced: CD8+ T cells from blood. This chain's CDR3 is CACGLGTYEQYF. The CDR3 bases are TGTGCCTGCGGACTGGGGACCTACGAGCAGTACTTC.